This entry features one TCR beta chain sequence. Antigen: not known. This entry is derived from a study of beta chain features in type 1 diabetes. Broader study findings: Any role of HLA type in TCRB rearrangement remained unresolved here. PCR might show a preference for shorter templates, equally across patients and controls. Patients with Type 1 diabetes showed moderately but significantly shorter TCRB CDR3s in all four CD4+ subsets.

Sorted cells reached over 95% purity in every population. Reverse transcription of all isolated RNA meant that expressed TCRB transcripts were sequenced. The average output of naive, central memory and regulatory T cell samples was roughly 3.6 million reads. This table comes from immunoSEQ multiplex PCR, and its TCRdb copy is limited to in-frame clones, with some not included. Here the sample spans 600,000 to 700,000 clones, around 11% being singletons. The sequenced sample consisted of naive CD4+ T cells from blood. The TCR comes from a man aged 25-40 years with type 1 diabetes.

CDR3 in DNA: TGTGCCAGCAGCTTACTCGCATGGCAGGGGGCTGGTGAGCAGTACTTC. This encodes CASSLLAWQGAGEQYF. V and J are TRBV7-2 and TRBJ2-7, with 8 bases identical to TRBD1. This CDR3 is built from 16 residues. Germline values: CDR1 SGHTA, CDR2 FQGNSA. Trimming cost V 2 bases and J 7 bases; bases outside gene matches: 13.